This T cell receptor (beta chain) was observed in a study of blood T cell repertoires in COVID-19. Overall study context: Sites across the United States, Italy and Spain contributed samples from acute and convalescent COVID-19.

Individuals aged 18 to 89 years were recruited from approximately 22 US areas. Cohorts were assigned according to the clinical history that participants reported. Germline V CDR1 and CDR2: SGHKS, YYEKEE (reference sequence). CDR3 length equals 11 residues. V was pared by 2 bases and J by 13 bases, with 9 bases between. Clones were sequenced by immunoSEQ multiplex PCR, and TCRdb holds only the in-frame ones, with some missing. The sample includes around 240,000 clones, about 91% seen only once; the top ten take 1.2%. Material: PBMCs or T cells enriched from blood (not recorded which). The origin of this receptor is a human donor in a cohort exposed to, infected with or recovered from COVID-19 (not recorded which). The donor label of this sample is uncertain. The chain uses TRBV5-5 and TRBJ1-4; no definite D call. The CDR3 region is CASSLLSRLFF. CDR3 DNA: TGTGCCAGCAGCTTACTGTCGCGACTGTTTTTT.